This T cell receptor (beta chain) came from a study of blood T cell repertoires in COVID-19. Study summary: In each case, the material was cDNA or gDNA derived from T cells, B-cell-depleted T cells, or PBMCs.

Each participant's cohort was designated according to participant-reported clinical history. The protocol was immunoSEQ multiplex PCR, while the TCRdb copy is restricted to in-frame clones and leaves out a portion. The sample lists a few hundred thousand clones, approximately 90% occurring once. The CDR3 has 17 amino acids. After removal of 1 base from V and 3 bases from J, the junction contained 4 bases not matched to a gene. Germline V gene lookup returns CDR1 SGHAT and CDR2 FQNNGV. Sequences were obtained from PBMCs or T cells enriched from blood (not recorded which). J is TRBJ1-4 and V is TRBV11-2, with 11 bases lining up with TRBD1. This TCR was recovered from a woman aged 55-70 years in a cohort exposed to, infected with or recovered from COVID-19 (not recorded which). The chain's CDR3 is CASSLGRTGGSNEKLFF. The CDR3 nucleotides read TGTGCCAGCAGCTTAGGTCGGACAGGGGGCTCTAATGAAAAACTGTTTTTT.